Listed below are T cell receptor beta chains from one sample, sequenced in a study of T cell responses to AZD1222 COVID-19 vaccine. Libraries were prepared by immunoSEQ multiplex PCR; TCRdb keeps only in-frame clonotypes and omits some of them. The sample records some 200,000 clones, just over 90% being singletons. Sequenced material: peripheral blood, taken on day 0 of MenACWY control vaccination. Every receptor here comes from an adult in good health. The conserved cysteine and the conserved F or W are not part of the CDR3 here. The order of the fields is J gene, V gene, CDR3 protein.

TRBJ1-2	TRBV5-1	ASSLGGVWDGYT
TRBJ1-3	TRBV28	ASSFPHGARGNTIY
TRBJ2-7	TRBV20-1	SASVARRGQQY
TRBJ2-2	TRBV5-1	ASRLGPGTANTGELF
TRBJ2-1	TRBV27	ASSLLGGPRYNEQF
TRBJ1-1	TRBV6-5	ASSYSPRTGLEAF
TRBJ1-5	TRBV10-2	ASSEGTGVYNQPQH
TRBJ2-7	TRBV2	ASSELYEQY
TRBJ1-1	TRBV19	ASSIWRLGQGRTEAF
TRBJ1-2	TRBV29-1	SVEDHSGSVYGYT
TRBJ2-5	TRBV24-1	ATKDSLETQY
TRBJ1-1	TRBV5-1	ASSLRGRTEAF
TRBJ1-4	TRBV7-9	ASSPLTGNEKLF
TRBJ1-1	TRBV19	ASSFTDLNTEAF
TRBJ1-4	TRBV10-2	ASSERGAREKLF
TRBJ2-1	TRBV14	ASSQARGYNEQF
TRBJ1-1	TRBV6-5	AVQGRGVNTEAF
TRBJ1-1	TRBV14	ASNTGVNTEAF
TRBJ1-6	TRBV6-5	ASSGGSYNSPLH
TRBJ1-2	TRBV25-1	ASSLLQGGGYT
TRBJ1-1	TRBV5-1	ASSLDPGRDTEAF
TRBJ1-6	TRBV19	ASSMSGLPESPLH